This T cell receptor (beta chain) was observed in a study of blood T cell repertoires in COVID-19. Across the study: Sites across the United States, Italy and Spain contributed samples from acute and convalescent COVID-19. Nucleic acid was either cDNA or gDNA, and it came from T cells, B-cell-depleted T cells, or PBMCs.

How the authors handled the data: Reference gene primer amplification in the assay estimated nucleated cell counts. Clones were sequenced by immunoSEQ multiplex PCR, and TCRdb holds only the in-frame ones, with some missing. That table is the source of V, J and clone size, and D and trimming were worked out from the DNA. The sample contains over 200,000 clones, around 86% of which appear only once. This CDR3 is built from 17 residues. The V and J ends lost 2 bases and 1 base respectively, with 16 bases between them. Per the germline V gene, CDR1 is SGHKS and CDR2 is YYEKEE (reference sequence). This chain joins TRBV5-5 and TRBJ2-1; TRBD1 is a possible D gene (5 bases). This TCR was sampled from a man younger than 45 who had recovered from COVID-19. Material: peripheral blood. CDR3 loop: CASSLIPQGESYNEQFF. CDR3 DNA sequence: TGTGCCAGCAGCTTAATTCCCCAGGGTGAGTCCTACAATGAGCAGTTCTTC.